The rows below give T cell receptor beta chains drawn from one sample of a study of chemoradiotherapy in HPV16-positive cancers. Sequenced by immunoSEQ multiplex PCR; TCRdb stores in-frame clones only, minus some. The data hold 3,200 or so clones, with around 85% observed a single time. The sequencing used tumor tissue, collected from a patient who underwent chemoradiotherapy. These receptor sequences come from a human donor with HPV-associated anogenital cancer. Each CDR3 is given with its conserved first and last residue. D genes are given only for firm matches. Clone size is given for some rows only: seen once, a few or many times, or a class if the clone is expanded.

.	14	TRBV5-4	.	TRBJ2-5	CASSLRQGEETQYF	TGTGCCAGCAGCTTGCGCCAGGGAGAAGAGACCCAGTACTTC
once	17	TRBV28	TRBD1	TRBJ1-4	CASSAGQAKPQSPELFF	TGTGCCAGCAGTGCGGGACAGGCGAAGCCCCAAAGCCCCGAACTGTTTTTT
.	13	TRBV7-2	.	TRBJ1-2	CASSWQERDGYTF	TGTGCCAGCAGCTGGCAGGAGAGAGATGGCTACACCTTC
.	14	TRBV5-6	TRBD1	TRBJ1-6	CASSAGQAGSPLHF	TGTGCCAGCAGCGCCGGACAGGCAGGTTCACCCCTCCACTTT
.	15	TRBV6-5	.	TRBJ1-5	CASSSGSGGNQPQHF	TGTGCCAGCAGTTCCGGGTCAGGGGGCAATCAGCCCCAGCATTTT
once	12	TRBV5-6	TRBD2	TRBJ2-1	CASSWQAGGQFF	TGTGCCAGCAGCTGGCAGGCGGGAGGTCAGTTCTTC
.	15	TRBV5-8	.	TRBJ2-3	CASSLDGGPRRTQYF	TGTGCCAGCAGCTTAGACGGGGGGCCCCGACGTACGCAGTATTTT
.	15	TRBV28	TRBD1	TRBJ2-3	CASSPSGTGTDTQYF	TGTGCCAGCAGCCCTTCCGGGACAGGGACAGATACGCAGTATTTT
.	13	TRBV5-4	TRBD2	TRBJ2-5	CASSLPSGETQYF	TGTGCCAGCAGCTTGCCTAGCGGGGAGACCCAGTACTTC
.	14	TRBV28	.	TRBJ2-7	CASSHGGKSYEQYF	TGTGCCAGCAGTCACGGCGGGAAGTCCTACGAGCAGTACTTC
few	15	TRBV28	.	TRBJ1-1	CASSLYGASNTEAFF	TGTGCCAGCAGTTTATATGGGGCCTCGAACACTGAAGCTTTCTTT
.	14	TRBV9	.	TRBJ2-5	CASSVSGAQETQYF	TGTGCCAGCAGCGTATCAGGGGCCCAAGAGACCCAGTACTTC
once	15	TRBV18	.	TRBJ1-2	CASSPPNRPKGGYTF	TGTGCCAGCTCACCACCGAACCGCCCGAAGGGTGGCTACACCTTC
.	13	TRBV2	.	TRBJ2-7	CASSGQSTDEQYF	TGTGCCAGCAGCGGACAGTCTACGGACGAGCAGTACTTC
.	14	TRBV5-1	TRBD1	TRBJ1-2	CASSRTGDTYGYTF	TGCGCCAGCAGCCGTACAGGGGACACATATGGCTACACCTTC
.	13	TRBV19	.	TRBJ2-5	CASSPSLSGTQYF	TGTGCCAGTAGTCCCTCACTATCAGGGACCCAGTACTTC
.	12	TRBV5-4	.	TRBJ2-7	CASSPPGGEQYF	TGTGCCAGCAGCCCCCCCGGGGGTGAGCAGTACTTC
.	13	TRBV6-1	.	TRBJ2-2	CASSEAATGELFF	TGTGCCAGCAGTGAAGCGGCTACCGGGGAGCTGTTTTTT
.	14	TRBV7-3	.	TRBJ1-1	CASSLLGQDTEAFF	TGTGCCAGCAGCTTATTGGGTCAGGACACTGAAGCTTTCTTT
.	18	TRBV2	.	TRBJ2-5	CASSPASARSGNFETQYF	TGTGCCAGCAGTCCCGCCTCCGCGCGGTCAGGGAACTTTGAGACCCAGTACTTC
once	14	TRBV27	.	TRBJ1-2	CASSLDASVSGYTF	TGTGCCAGCAGCCTCGACGCCTCTGTGAGTGGCTACACCTTC
.	14	TRBV14	TRBD1	TRBJ1-2	CASSLTTGGSGYTF	TGTGCCAGCAGCCTCACGACAGGGGGTAGTGGCTACACCTTC
.	12	TRBV27	.	TRBJ1-1	CASSLRGAEAFF	TGTGCCAGCAGTTTGAGGGGCGCTGAAGCTTTCTTT
few	13	TRBV30	.	TRBJ2-7	CAWSDEFAHEQYF	TGTGCCTGGAGTGATGAGTTCGCCCACGAGCAGTACTTC
.	15	TRBV28	TRBD1	TRBJ1-5	CASSTGGDNNQPQHF	TGTGCCAGCAGTACAGGGGGCGATAACAATCAGCCCCAGCATTTT
.	11	TRBV11-3	.	TRBJ2-3	CASSYTDTQYF	TGTGCCAGCAGCTACACAGATACGCAGTATTTT
.	15	TRBV27	TRBD1	TRBJ1-4	CASSLWTGGNEKLFF	TGTGCCAGCAGTTTATGGACAGGGGGTAATGAAAAACTGTTTTTT